This TCR beta chain appears in the sequencing data of a study of T cells in Graves' hyperthyroidism and ophthalmopathy. In its sample, this clonotype was seen once. This CDR3 region has 14 residues. V lost 6 bases to trimming and J lost 2 bases; unmatched junction nucleotides: 10. Germline V CDR1 and CDR2: DFQATT, SNEGSKA (reference sequence). Amplification of TCR beta CDR3 regions was performed using RNA transcripts as template. A set of HTBI primers served as the primers for a first-round RT-PCR of the TCR CDR3. TCRdb fed the multiplex PCR reads into MiXCR, producing one record per CDR3 protein. The repertoire consists of hundreds of thousands of distinct CDR3 sequences, with around 38% occurring once and the leading ten covering 7.5% to 9.5%.

Sequenced input: blood. The sequence came from a man aged 18 to 29 with Graves' hyperthyroidism. V and J are TRBV20-1 and TRBJ2-7; 7 bases are a match to TRBD1. The CDR3 DNA follows: TGCAGTGCCAGTTCCGGGACAGCGGCCTACGAGCAGTACTTC. It translates to CSASSGTAAYEQYF.